This entry lists 30 T cell receptor beta chains sequenced from one sample in a study of PD-1 blockade in classical Hodgkin lymphoma. Data came from immunoSEQ multiplex PCR; TCRdb stores just in-frame clones and leaves some out. The data contain about 32,000 clones, over 75% of them singletons. Time point here: cycle 4 day 1 (C4D1), after more than 5 weeks of nivolumab. There was relapse after autologous stem cell transplantation in every patient, and there was variation in brentuximab vedotin exposure. Sequencing was performed on peripheral blood mononuclear cells (PBMCs), taken before the fourth cycle of nivolumab. These receptors originate from a human donor with classical Hodgkin lymphoma.

The V gene is TRBV7-9, the J gene TRBJ1-1, with D unclear. The CDR3 length is 17 residues. V was shortened by 3 bases and J by 3 bases, with 20 bases between the two germline ends. Germline loops: CDR1 SEHNR, CDR2 FQNEAQ (reference sequence). The CDR3 loop reads CASSFQFRSPGDTEAFF. CDR3 sequence (DNA): TGTGCCAGCAGCTTTCAGTTTCGGTCCCCCGGTGACACTGAAGCTTTCTTT.

The J gene is TRBJ1-2, the V gene TRBV11-2; D is uncertain. Germline CDR1 is SGHAT and CDR2 is FQNNGV. The CDR3 length is 15 residues. Trimming left V 5 bases short and J 3 bases short, with 16 bases between. CDR3 in amino acids: CASSQTPEYYYGYTF. CDR3 in DNA: TGTGCCAGCAGCCAAACACCGGAGTACTACTATGGCTACACCTTC.

J is TRBJ1-1 and V is TRBV5-1; 9 bases map to TRBD1. CDR3 length equals 15 residues. After removal of 2 bases from V and 4 bases from J, the junction contained 6 bases not matched to a gene. From germline, CDR1 is SGHRS and CDR2 YFSETQ. This chain's CDR3 is CASSFTGTGSTEAFF. The CDR3, as DNA: TGCGCCAGCAGCTTCACGGGGACAGGGAGCACTGAAGCTTTCTTT.

This rearrangement joins TRBV6-1 to TRBJ2-1; D remains unclear. Germline CDR1 is MNHNS and CDR2 is SASEGT. The CDR3 sequence is 16 residues long. The V end was cut by 1 base, the J end by 0 bases, with 10 bases between. DNA for the CDR3: TGTGCCAGCAGTGAAGTACCGCGGAGCTCCTACAATGAGCAGTTCTTC. It is translated as CASSEVPRSSYNEQFF.

In its sample, this clone was seen a few times. Here the CDR3 reads CASWDPWDSPLHF. The CDR3 DNA reads as TGTGCCAGCTGGGACCCGTGGGATTCACCCCTCCACTTT. The chain carries TRBV6-5 and TRBJ1-6, with TRBD1 as a possible D gene (5 bases). Germline-derived CDR1 and CDR2 are MNHEY and SVGAGI. The length of the CDR3 is 13 residues. V was pared by 8 bases and J by 8 bases, with 13 bases between.

The V gene is TRBV4-2, the J gene TRBJ1-4, with D perhaps matching TRBD1 (6 bases). Germline V lookup: CDR1 LGHNA, CDR2 YNFKEQ. The CDR3 consists of 16 residues. V was trimmed by 1 base and J by 5 bases, leaving 14 bases between them. CDR3 DNA sequence: TGTGCCAGCAGCCAAGTGAGGGACATCGGGAATGAAAAACTGTTTTTT. Translated, it gives CASSQVRDIGNEKLFF.

V gene TRBV9 combines with J gene TRBJ1-2; 7 positions agree with TRBD1. The CDR3 has 14 amino acids. Trimming took 4 bases from V and 5 from J; bases not matched to a gene: 8. Per germline, CDR1 SGDLS and CDR2 YYNGEE. CDR3 coding DNA: TGTGCCAGCAGCATAGACAGGGAGGCTTATGGCTACACCTTC. It translates to CASSIDREAYGYTF.

The rearrangement joins TRBV5-5 to TRBJ2-1; 11 bases align to TRBD2. Germline lookup yields CDR1 SGHKS and CDR2 YYEKEE (reference sequence). CDR3 length equals 15 residues. The trim removed 4 bases at V and 6 bases at J, leaving 6 bases unmatched. CDR3 in DNA: TGTGCCAGCAGCCGTACTAGCGGGAGCGTCAATGAGCAGTTCTTC. It translates to CASSRTSGSVNEQFF.

The CDR3 nucleotides are TGTGCCAGCAGCTTGGCCGACAGAACCGGGGCCAACGTCCTGACTTTC. As protein: CASSLADRTGANVLTF. The V gene is TRBV5-4, the J gene TRBJ2-6; tentative D call: TRBD1 (5 bases). The CDR3 extends over 16 amino acids. Trimming left V 0 bases short and J 4 bases short, with 11 bases between. Germline V gene data show CDR1 as SGHNT and CDR2 as YYREEE (reference sequence).

The chain carries TRBV11-2 and TRBJ1-2; D is undetermined. The CDR3 is 13 amino acids. Germline loops: CDR1 SGHAT, CDR2 FQNNGV. Trimming shortened V by 1 base and J by 8 bases, and 11 bases separated the two germline ends. Written as DNA, the CDR3 is TGTGCCAGCAGCTTAGGGACGGCGTCAGGCTACACCTTC. This gives the protein CASSLGTASGYTF. The full variable domain, its missing parts supplied by reference TRBV11-2 and TRBJ1-2, is EAGVAQSPRYKIIEKRQSVAFWCNPISGHATLYWYQQILGQGPKLLIQFQNNGVVDDSQLPKDRFSAERLKGVDSTLKIQPAKLEDSAVYLCASSLGTASGYTFGSGTRLTVV.

The V gene is TRBV11-2, the J gene TRBJ2-7; D gene ambiguous. CDR3 length: 14 amino acids. Germline V gene sequence: CDR1 SGHAT, CDR2 FQNNGV. V lost 3 bases to trimming and J lost 5 bases, with 14 bases between them. CDR3 in DNA: TGTGCCAGCAGCTTCGGAAGGGTTTTTGACGAGCAGTACTTC. This sequence encodes CASSFGRVFDEQYF.

The chain has TRBV25-1 and TRBJ1-1, with D uncertain. The CDR3 is 11 residues long. Trimming took 1 base from V and 10 from J, leaving 7 bases between them. CDR1 MGHDK and CDR2 SYGVNS come from the germline V gene. The CDR3 here is CASSESWAAFF. For the CDR3, the DNA is TGTGCCAGCAGTGAATCGTGGGCAGCTTTCTTT.

The gene calls are TRBV5-6 and TRBJ2-1; D gene unclear. The CDR3 runs 12 residues. V was pared by 1 base and J by 8 bases, with 7 bases between. The germline V gene encodes CDR1 SGHDT and CDR2 YYEEEE. CDR3 sequence: CASSLSGYEQFF. The CDR3 bases are TGTGCCAGCAGCTTGTCGGGTTATGAGCAGTTCTTC. The full variable domain, in which reference TRBV5-6 and TRBJ2-1 provide the parts outside the CDR3, is DAGVTQSPTHLIKTRGQQVTLRCSPKSGHDTVSWYQQALGQGPQFIFQYYEEEERQRGNFPDRFSGHQFPNYSSELNVNALLLGDSALYLCASSLSGYEQFFGPGTRLTVL.

The chain carries TRBV2 and TRBJ1-1; perhaps TRBD1 as D (6 bases). V lost 3 bases, J lost 2 bases, and 7 bases lay in between. CDR1 is SNHLY and CDR2 is FYNNEI in the germline V gene. The CDR3 consists of 13 residues. The CDR3 spells CASSEDSNTEAFF. CDR3 nucleotide sequence: TGTGCCAGCAGTGAGGACAGCAACACTGAAGCTTTCTTT.

This chain connects TRBV15 to TRBJ2-3, with D maybe TRBD1 (5 bases). V lost 3 bases and J lost 5, with 18 bases in between. The CDR3 has 16 amino acids. Germline CDR1 is LNHNV and CDR2 is YYDKDF (reference sequence). The CDR3 DNA sequence: TGTGCCACCAGCAGGGACAAGTGGACACTTGGAGATACGCAGTATTTT. Its translation is CATSRDKWTLGDTQYF.

This clone was detected once. The CDR3 sequence: CASSHERFRNSPLHF. The CDR3 coding sequence is TGCGCCAGCAGCCACGAAAGGTTTCGGAATTCACCCCTCCACTTT. This chain uses TRBV4-3 with TRBJ1-6, with D uncertain. The CDR3 length is 15 residues. V lost 3 bases, J lost 7 bases, and 13 bases lay in between. The germline V gene encodes CDR1 LGHNA and CDR2 YSLEER.

This rearrangement joins TRBV4-3 to TRBJ1-1; D is possibly TRBD1 (5 bases). The V gene's germline CDR1 is LGHNA and CDR2 YSLEER. V lost 5 bases to trimming and J lost 0 bases, with 7 bases between them. CDR3 length: 13 residues. CDR3 sequence reads: CASSGGLNTEAFF. In nucleotides, the CDR3 is TGCGCCAGCAGCGGGGGTTTGAACACTGAAGCTTTCTTT.

The sample holds a few counts of this clone. The chain couples TRBV11-2 to TRBJ1-2, with D tentatively TRBD1 (6 bases). The CDR3 length is 15 residues. V was trimmed by 4 bases and J by 7 bases, leaving 19 bases between them. In germline, CDR1 is SGHAT, CDR2 FQNNGV. CDR3 protein: CASSSGQLTAGGYTF. In DNA, the CDR3 is TGTGCCAGCAGCTCCGGACAGCTCACTGCGGGTGGCTACACCTTC.

The chain carries TRBV6-5 and TRBJ2-1; TRBD2 matches 11 bases. Germline CDR1 and CDR2: MNHEY and SVGAGI. The CDR3 has 16 amino acids. With 0 bases clipped from V and 9 bases from J, the junction kept 7 bases outside the gene matches. CDR3 protein: CASSYSGVAGGPEQFF. CDR3 sequence (DNA): TGTGCCAGCAGTTACTCGGGGGTAGCGGGGGGGCCTGAGCAGTTCTTC.

This chain connects TRBV28 to TRBJ2-1, with 7 bases identical to TRBD1. V was clipped by 4 bases and J by 4 bases; unmatched bases: 4. This CDR3 is built from 14 residues. The germline V gene has CDR1 MDHEN and CDR2 SYDVKM. CDR3 nucleotides: TGTGCCAGCAGTTCTCCGGGACAGTACAATGAGCAGTTCTTC. It is translated as CASSSPGQYNEQFF.

V gene TRBV5-6 combines with J gene TRBJ1-2, with D unclear. V was pared by 3 bases and J by 0 bases, with 15 bases between. This CDR3 has 16 amino acids. Germline V gene lookup returns CDR1 SGHDT and CDR2 YYEEEE. The CDR3 here is CASSYPWGSANYGYTF. CDR3 bases: TGTGCCAGCAGCTACCCCTGGGGATCAGCTAACTATGGCTACACCTTC.

V is TRBV5-4 and J is TRBJ2-3; D assignment may be TRBD1 or TRBD2 (5 bases each). CDR1 SGHNT and CDR2 YYREEE come from the germline V gene (reference sequence). V gave up 4 bases and J gave up 0 bases, with 15 bases separating them. This CDR3 comprises 16 residues. The CDR3 spells CASSHGASPSTDTQYF. The CDR3, as DNA: TGTGCCAGCAGCCATGGGGCTAGCCCTAGCACAGATACGCAGTATTTT.

As for this clone: Given a much more abundant clone one base away, this may be a read error. The chain joins TRBV11-1 to TRBJ2-3; no reliable D call. CDR1 SGHAT and CDR2 FQDESV come from the germline V gene (reference sequence). V dropped 5 bases and J dropped 2 bases, with 5 bases sitting between them. The CDR3 covers 12 residues. CDR3 sequence reads: CASSPITDTQYF. The CDR3 DNA reads as TGTGCCAGCAGCCCTATCACAGATACGCAGTATTTT.

The J gene is TRBJ2-5, the V gene TRBV9, with TRBD1 matching 8 bases. CDR1 is SGDLS and CDR2 is YYNGEE in the germline V gene. After removal of 0 bases from V and 5 bases from J, the junction contained 3 bases not matched to a gene. The CDR3 sequence is 14 residues long. The chain's CDR3 is CASSVAGGGETQYF. DNA for the CDR3: TGTGCCAGCAGCGTAGCAGGGGGCGGGGAGACCCAGTACTTC.

The chain has TRBV28 and TRBJ2-7; D is uncertain. The CDR3 is 13 amino acids. V lost 3 bases and J lost 2, with 8 bases in between. Germline V lookup: CDR1 MDHEN, CDR2 SYDVKM. CDR3 bases: TGTGCCAGCAGTTTGGCACCCACCTACGAGCAGTACTTC. The encoded protein is CASSLAPTYEQYF.

This chain uses TRBV7-2 with TRBJ2-5, with D perhaps TRBD2 (5 bases). CDR1 is SGHTA and CDR2 is FQGNSA in the germline V gene. The CDR3 runs to 13 residues. V shed 6 bases and J shed 2 bases, with 10 bases lying between them. CDR3 protein: CASRRVRQETQYF. In nucleotides, the CDR3 is TGTGCCAGCAGGAGGGTGAGACAAGAGACCCAGTACTTC. The full variable domain, completed using reference TRBV7-2 and TRBJ2-5, is GAGVSQSPSNKVTEKGKDVELRCDPISGHTALYWYRQSLGQGLEFLIYFQGNSAPDKSGLPSDRFSAERTGGSVSTLTIQRTQQEDSAVYLCASRRVRQETQYFGPGTRLLVL.

The chain carries TRBV5-1 and TRBJ1-2; D is uncertain. With 0 bases removed from V and 8 bases from J, the gap between germline ends came to 8 bases. Looked up from germline, CDR1 is SGHRS and CDR2 is YFSETQ. The CDR3 is 12 residues long. The CDR3 sequence: CASSLDGVGYTF. The CDR3 DNA sequence: TGCGCCAGCAGCTTGGACGGGGTCGGCTACACCTTC.

The chain is built from TRBV2 and TRBJ1-1; D is perhaps TRBD1 (5 bases). Germline CDR1 and CDR2: SNHLY and FYNNEI. V was shortened by 8 bases and J by 4 bases, with 14 bases between the two germline ends. The CDR3 has 13 amino acids. The DNA of the CDR3 is TGTGCCAGCTTTAAGGCGGGGGGCACTGAAGCTTTCTTT. Its translation is CASFKAGGTEAFF.

Written as DNA, the CDR3 is TGTGCCAGCAGCTTGGCGTCTCCGGCAGATACGCAGTATTTT. Its protein product is CASSLASPADTQYF. The chain uses TRBV5-5 and TRBJ2-3; no definite D call. Germline CDR1 SGHKS, CDR2 YYEKEE (reference sequence). The ends were cut back, 0 bases at V and 4 bases at J, with 9 bases in the middle. The CDR3 runs to 14 residues.

This clone was counted only a few times. The rearrangement joins TRBV20-1 to TRBJ2-6; 8 bases map to TRBD2. Germline CDR1 DFQATT, CDR2 SNEGSKA (reference sequence). This CDR3 is 11 amino acids long. V gave up 4 bases and J gave up 13 bases; unmatched junction bases: 3. CDR3: CSANQRGVLTF. CDR3 coding DNA: TGCAGTGCTAATCAGCGGGGGGTCCTGACTTTC.